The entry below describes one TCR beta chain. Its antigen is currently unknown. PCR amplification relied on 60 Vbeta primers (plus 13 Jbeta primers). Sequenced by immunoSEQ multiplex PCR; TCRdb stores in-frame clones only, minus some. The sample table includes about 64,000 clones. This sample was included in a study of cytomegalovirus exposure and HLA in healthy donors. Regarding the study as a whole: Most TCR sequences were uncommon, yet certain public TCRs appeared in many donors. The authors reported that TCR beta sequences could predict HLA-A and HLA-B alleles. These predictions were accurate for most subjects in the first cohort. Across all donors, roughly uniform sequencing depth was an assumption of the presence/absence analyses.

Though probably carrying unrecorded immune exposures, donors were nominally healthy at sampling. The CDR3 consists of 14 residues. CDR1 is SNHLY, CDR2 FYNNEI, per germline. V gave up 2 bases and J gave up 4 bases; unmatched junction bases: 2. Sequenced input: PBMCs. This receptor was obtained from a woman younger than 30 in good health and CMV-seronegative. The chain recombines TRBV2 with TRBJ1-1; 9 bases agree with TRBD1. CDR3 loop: CASSESQGATEAFF. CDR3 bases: TGTGCCAGCAGTGAATCACAGGGGGCCACTGAAGCTTTCTTT.